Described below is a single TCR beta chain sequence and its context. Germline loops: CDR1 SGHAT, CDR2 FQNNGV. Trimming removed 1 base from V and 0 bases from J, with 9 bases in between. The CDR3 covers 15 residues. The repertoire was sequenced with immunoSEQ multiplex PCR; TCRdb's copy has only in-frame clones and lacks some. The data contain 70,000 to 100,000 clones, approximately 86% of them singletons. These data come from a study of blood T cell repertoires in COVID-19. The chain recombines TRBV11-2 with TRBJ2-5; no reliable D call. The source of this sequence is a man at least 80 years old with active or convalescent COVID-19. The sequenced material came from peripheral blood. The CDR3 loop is CASSLGAANQETQYF. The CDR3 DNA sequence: TGTGCCAGCAGCTTAGGGGCAGCCAACCAAGAGACCCAGTACTTC.